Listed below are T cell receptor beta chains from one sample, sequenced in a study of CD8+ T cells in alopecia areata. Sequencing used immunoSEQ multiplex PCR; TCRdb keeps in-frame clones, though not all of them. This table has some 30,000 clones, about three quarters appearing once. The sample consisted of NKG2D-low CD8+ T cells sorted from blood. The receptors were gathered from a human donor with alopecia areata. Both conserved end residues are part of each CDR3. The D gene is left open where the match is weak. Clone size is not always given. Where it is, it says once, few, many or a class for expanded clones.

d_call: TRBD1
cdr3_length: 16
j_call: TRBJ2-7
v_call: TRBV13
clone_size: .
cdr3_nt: TGTGCCAGCAGCCGCTATACCGGGACAGGGTGGTACGAGCAGTACTTC
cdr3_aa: CASSRYTGTGWYEQYF

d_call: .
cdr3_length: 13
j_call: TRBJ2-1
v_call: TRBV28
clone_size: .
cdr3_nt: TGTGCCAGCAGTTTAATGGGTCCCAATGAGCAGTTCTTC
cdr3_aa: CASSLMGPNEQFF

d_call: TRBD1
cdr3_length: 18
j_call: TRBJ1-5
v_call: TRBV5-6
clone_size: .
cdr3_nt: TGTGCCAACAGCTTGAAGACAGGGGGGACGTATAGCAATCAGCCCCAGCATTTT
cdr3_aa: CANSLKTGGTYSNQPQHF

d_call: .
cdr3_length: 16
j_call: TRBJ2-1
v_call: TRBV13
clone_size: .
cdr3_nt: TGTGCCAGCAGCTTAAGGGATAGACTAGTCAGCAATGAGCAGTTCTTC
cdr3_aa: CASSLRDRLVSNEQFF

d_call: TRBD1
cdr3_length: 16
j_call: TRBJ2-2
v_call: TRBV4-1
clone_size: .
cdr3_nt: TGCGCCAGCAGCCAAGACAGGGGGCCCCACACCGGGGAGCTGTTTTTT
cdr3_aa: CASSQDRGPHTGELFF

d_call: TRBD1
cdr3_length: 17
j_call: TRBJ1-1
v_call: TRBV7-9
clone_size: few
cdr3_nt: TGTGCCAGCAGCTCGATCGGACAGGCCCTCCCGAGAACTGAAGCTTTCTTT
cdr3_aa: CASSSIGQALPRTEAFF

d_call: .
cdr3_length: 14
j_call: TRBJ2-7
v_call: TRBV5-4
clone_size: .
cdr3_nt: TGTGCCAGCAGCTTGGCTCAGACGGGCTACGAGCAGTACTTC
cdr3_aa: CASSLAQTGYEQYF

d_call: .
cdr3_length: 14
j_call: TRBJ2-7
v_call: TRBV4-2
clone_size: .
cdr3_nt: TGTGCCAGCAGCCAAGAGGGGCCGAGCTACGAGCAGTACTTC
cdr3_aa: CASSQEGPSYEQYF

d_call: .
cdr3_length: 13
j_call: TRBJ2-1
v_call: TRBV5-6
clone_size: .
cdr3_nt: TGTGCCAGCAGCTTCGTCACCTACAATGAGCAGTTCTTC
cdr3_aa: CASSFVTYNEQFF

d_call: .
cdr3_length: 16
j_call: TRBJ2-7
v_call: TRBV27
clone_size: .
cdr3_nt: TGTGCCAGCAGTCCCCTCCCCCCCGACACCTCCTACGAGCAGTACTTC
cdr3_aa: CASSPLPPDTSYEQYF

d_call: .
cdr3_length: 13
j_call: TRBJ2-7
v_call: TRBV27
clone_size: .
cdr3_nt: TGTGCCAGTGGACTAACGCGCTCCTACGAGCAGTACTTC
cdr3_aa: CASGLTRSYEQYF

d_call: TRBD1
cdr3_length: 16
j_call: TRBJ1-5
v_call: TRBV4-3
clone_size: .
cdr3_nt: TGCGCCAGCAGCCAAGATTTCACAGGGGGCGTTCAGCCCCAGCATTTT
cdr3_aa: CASSQDFTGGVQPQHF

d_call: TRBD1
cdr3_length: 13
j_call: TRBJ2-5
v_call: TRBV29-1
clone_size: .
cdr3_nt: TGCAGCGCCATCGGGGACAGGGGCTGGACCCAGTACTTC
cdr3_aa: CSAIGDRGWTQYF

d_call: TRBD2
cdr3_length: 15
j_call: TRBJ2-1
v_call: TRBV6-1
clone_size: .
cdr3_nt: TGTGCCAGCAGTGAAGTTACTAGCGGGAGTAGTGAGCAGTTCTTC
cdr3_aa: CASSEVTSGSSEQFF

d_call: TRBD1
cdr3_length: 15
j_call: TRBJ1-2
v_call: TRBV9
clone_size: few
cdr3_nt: TGTGCCAGCAGCGTTGACACAGGGGGCGGCTATGGCTACACCTTC
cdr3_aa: CASSVDTGGGYGYTF

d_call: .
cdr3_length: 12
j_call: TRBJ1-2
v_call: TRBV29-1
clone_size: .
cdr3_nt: TGCAGCGTTTTTCTGGGACCCCCTGGCTACACCTTC
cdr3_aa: CSVFLGPPGYTF

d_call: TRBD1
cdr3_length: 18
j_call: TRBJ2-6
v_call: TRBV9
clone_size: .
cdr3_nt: TGTGCCAGCAGCGCGTGGACAGGAGGTTCGGCTGGGGCCAACGTCCTGACTTTC
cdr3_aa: CASSAWTGGSAGANVLTF

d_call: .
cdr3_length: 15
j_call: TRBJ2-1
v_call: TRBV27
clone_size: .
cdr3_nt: TGTGCCAGCAGTCCCGTCGGGGGAAACAAGGATGAGCAGTTCTTC
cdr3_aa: CASSPVGGNKDEQFF

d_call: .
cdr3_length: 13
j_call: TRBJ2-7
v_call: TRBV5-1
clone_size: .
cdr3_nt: TGCGCCAGCAGCCTGGGGGTCGGGTACGAGCAGTACTTC
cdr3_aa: CASSLGVGYEQYF

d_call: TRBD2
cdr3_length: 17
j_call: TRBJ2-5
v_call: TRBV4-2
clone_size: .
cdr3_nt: TGTGCCAGCAGCCAAGAGGGGACTAGCGGGGGAGCAGAGACCCAGTACTTC
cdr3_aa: CASSQEGTSGGAETQYF

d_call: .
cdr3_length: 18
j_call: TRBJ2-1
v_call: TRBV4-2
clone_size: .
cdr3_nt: TGTGCCAGCAGCCAGCAAGTACCACTACCAGGAAGCCCAAATGAGCAGTTCTTC
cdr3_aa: CASSQQVPLPGSPNEQFF

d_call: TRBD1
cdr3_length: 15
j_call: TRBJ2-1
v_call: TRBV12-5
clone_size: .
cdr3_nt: TGTGCTAGTGGCCCCGACAGGGGATACGTCGATGAGCAGTTCTTC
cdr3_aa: CASGPDRGYVDEQFF

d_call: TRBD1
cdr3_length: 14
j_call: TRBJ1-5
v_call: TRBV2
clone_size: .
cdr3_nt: TGTGCCAGCAGGGAACAGGGGGTAGCTCAGCCCCAGCATTTT
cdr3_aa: CASREQGVAQPQHF

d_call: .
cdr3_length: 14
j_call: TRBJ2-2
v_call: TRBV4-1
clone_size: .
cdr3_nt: TGCGCCAGCAGGGACTTGGTAAACACCGGGGAGCTGTTTTTT
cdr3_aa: CASRDLVNTGELFF

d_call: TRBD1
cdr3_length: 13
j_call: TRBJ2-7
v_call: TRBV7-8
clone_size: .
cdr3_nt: TGTGCCAGCAGCTCGGGACAGGGGGACGGACAGTACTTC
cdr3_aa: CASSSGQGDGQYF

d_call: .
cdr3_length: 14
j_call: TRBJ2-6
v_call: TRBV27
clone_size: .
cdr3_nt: TGTGCCAGCAGTTTCAGATCTGGGGCCAACGTCCTGACTTTC
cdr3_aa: CASSFRSGANVLTF

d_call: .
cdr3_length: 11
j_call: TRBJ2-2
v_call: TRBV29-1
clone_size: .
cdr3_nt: TGCAGCGTCAGGGCATCCGGGGAGCTGTTTTTT
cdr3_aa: CSVRASGELFF

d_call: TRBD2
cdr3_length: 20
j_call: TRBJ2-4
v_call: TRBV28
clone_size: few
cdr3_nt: TGTGCCAGCAGTACCTGGGGGGGGCTAGCGGGAGTACTAGCCAAAAACATTCAGTACTTC
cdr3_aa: CASSTWGGLAGVLAKNIQYF

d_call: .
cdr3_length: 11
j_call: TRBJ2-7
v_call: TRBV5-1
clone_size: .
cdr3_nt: TGCGCCAGCAGCTTGGCCTACGAGCAGTACTTC
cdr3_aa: CASSLAYEQYF

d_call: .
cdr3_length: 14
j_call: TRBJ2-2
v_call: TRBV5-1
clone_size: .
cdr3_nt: TGCGCCAGCAGCTTGTCAGGGGTCACCGGGGAGCTGTTTTTT
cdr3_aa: CASSLSGVTGELFF

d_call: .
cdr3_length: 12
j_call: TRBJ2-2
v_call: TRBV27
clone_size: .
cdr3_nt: TGTGCCAGCAGTCTCGTGACCGGGGAGCTGTTTTTT
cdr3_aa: CASSLVTGELFF

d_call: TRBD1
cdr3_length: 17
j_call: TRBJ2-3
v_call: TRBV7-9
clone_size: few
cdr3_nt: TGTGCCAGCAGCACCTCGCCGGGACAGGGGGCCGCAGATACGCAGTATTTT
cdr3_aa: CASSTSPGQGAADTQYF

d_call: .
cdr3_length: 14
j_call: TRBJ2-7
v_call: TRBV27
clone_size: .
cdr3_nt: TGTGCCAGCAGTTTAAGTTCGCGTCTCGGCAGAGAGTACTTC
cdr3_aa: CASSLSSRLGREYF

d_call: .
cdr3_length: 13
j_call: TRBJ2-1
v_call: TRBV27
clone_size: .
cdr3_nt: TGTGCCAGCAGTGGAGACAGATCCAATGAGCAGTTCTTC
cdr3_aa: CASSGDRSNEQFF

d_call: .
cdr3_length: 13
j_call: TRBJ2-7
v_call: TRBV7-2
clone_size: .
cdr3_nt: TGTGCCAGCAGCCCAGGACGAGGCTACGAGCAGTACTTC
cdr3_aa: CASSPGRGYEQYF

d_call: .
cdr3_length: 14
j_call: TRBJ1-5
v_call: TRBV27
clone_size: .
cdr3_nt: TGTGCCAGCAGTCCCGGACCGAGCAATCAGCCCCAGCATTTT
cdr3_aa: CASSPGPSNQPQHF

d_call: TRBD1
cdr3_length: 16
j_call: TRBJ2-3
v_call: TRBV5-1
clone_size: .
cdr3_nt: TGCGCCAGCAGCTGGGGGACAGGGGGCGAGGCAGATACGCAGTATTTT
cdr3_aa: CASSWGTGGEADTQYF